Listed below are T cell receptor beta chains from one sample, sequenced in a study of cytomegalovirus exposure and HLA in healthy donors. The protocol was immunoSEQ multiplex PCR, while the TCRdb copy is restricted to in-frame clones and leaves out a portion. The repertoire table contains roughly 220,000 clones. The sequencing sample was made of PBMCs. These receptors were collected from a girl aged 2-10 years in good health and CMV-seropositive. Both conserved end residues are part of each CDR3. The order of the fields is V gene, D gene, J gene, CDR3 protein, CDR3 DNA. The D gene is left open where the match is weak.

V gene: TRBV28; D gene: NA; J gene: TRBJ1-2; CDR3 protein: CASRKISPQGNYGYTF; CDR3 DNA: TGTGCCAGCAGAAAGATTTCCCCTCAGGGTAACTATGGCTACACCTTC
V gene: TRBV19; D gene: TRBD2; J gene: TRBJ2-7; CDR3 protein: CASSASGGPSYEQYF; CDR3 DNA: TGTGCCAGTAGTGCTTCGGGAGGACCGTCCTACGAGCAGTACTTC
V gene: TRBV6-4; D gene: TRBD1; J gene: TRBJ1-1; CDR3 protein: CASSLDRDTEAFF; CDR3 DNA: TGTGCCAGCAGTCTGGACAGGGACACTGAAGCTTTCTTT
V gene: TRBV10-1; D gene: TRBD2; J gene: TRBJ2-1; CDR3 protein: CASSLREGSNEQFF; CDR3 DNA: TGCGCCAGCAGTTTACGGGAGGGTAGCAATGAGCAGTTCTTC
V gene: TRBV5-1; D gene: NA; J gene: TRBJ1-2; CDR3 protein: CASSPARAVGGYTF; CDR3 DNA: TGCGCCAGCAGCCCCGCGAGGGCGGTAGGTGGCTACACCTTC
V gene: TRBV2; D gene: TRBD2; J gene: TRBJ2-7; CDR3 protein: CASSDFKSGRAYEQYF; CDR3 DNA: TGTGCCAGCAGTGATTTTAAGAGCGGGAGGGCATACGAGCAGTACTTC
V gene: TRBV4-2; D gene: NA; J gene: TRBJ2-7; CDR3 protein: CASSQDEDTYEQYF; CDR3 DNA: TGTGCCAGCAGCCAAGATGAGGATACCTACGAGCAGTACTTC
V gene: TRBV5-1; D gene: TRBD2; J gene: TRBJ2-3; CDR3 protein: CASSIIAGLEDTQYF; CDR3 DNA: TGCGCCAGCAGCATCATAGCGGGATTGGAAGATACGCAGTATTTT
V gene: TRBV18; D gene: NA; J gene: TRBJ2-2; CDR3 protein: CASSTGSLGTGELFF; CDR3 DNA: TGTGCCAGTTCTACAGGGTCCTTGGGCACCGGGGAGCTGTTTTTT
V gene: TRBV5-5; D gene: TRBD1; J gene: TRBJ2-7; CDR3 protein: CASTPGTGNYEQYF; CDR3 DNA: TGTGCCAGCACTCCCGGGACAGGGAATTACGAGCAGTACTTC
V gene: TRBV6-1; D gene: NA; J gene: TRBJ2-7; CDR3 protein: CASTKTEEQYF; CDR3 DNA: TGTGCCAGCACTAAGACAGAAGAGCAGTACTTC
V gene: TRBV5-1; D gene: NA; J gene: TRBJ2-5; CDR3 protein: CASSFVRETQYF; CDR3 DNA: TGCGCCAGCAGCTTTGTGAGAGAGACCCAGTACTTC
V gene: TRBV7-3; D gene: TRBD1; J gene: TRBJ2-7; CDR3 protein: CASSSRQGPSYEQYF; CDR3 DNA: TGTGCCAGCAGCTCGCGACAGGGTCCGTCCTACGAGCAGTACTTC
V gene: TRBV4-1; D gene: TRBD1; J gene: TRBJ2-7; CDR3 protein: CASSQEETGDEQYF; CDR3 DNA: TGCGCCAGCAGCCAGGAAGAAACAGGGGACGAGCAGTACTTC
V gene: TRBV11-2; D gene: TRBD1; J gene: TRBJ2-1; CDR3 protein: CASEDRGPNEQFF; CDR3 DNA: TGTGCCAGCGAGGACAGGGGCCCCAATGAGCAGTTCTTC
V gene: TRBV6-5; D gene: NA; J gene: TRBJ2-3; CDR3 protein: CASSQMGALTDTQYF; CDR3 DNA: TGTGCCAGCAGTCAGATGGGGGCCCTCACAGATACGCAGTATTTT
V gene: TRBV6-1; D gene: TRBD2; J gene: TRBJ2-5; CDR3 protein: CASSEGRGGETQYF; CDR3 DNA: TGTGCCAGCAGTGAGGGTCGCGGGGGAGAGACCCAGTACTTC
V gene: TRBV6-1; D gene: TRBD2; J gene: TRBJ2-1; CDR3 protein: CASSETLAVYNEQFF; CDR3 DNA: TGTGCCAGCAGTGAAACTCTAGCGGTCTACAATGAGCAGTTCTTC
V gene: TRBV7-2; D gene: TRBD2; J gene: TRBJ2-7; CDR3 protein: CASSPWTSGRTPGQYF; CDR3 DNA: TGTGCCAGCAGCCCGTGGACTAGCGGGAGGACCCCGGGGCAGTACTTC
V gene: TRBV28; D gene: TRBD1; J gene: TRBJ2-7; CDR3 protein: CASRADLGQYKEQYF; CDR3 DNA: TGTGCCAGCAGGGCCGACCTGGGACAGTACAAAGAGCAGTACTTC
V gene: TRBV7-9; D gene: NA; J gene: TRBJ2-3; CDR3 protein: CASSPRQAGRDTQYF; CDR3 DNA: TGTGCCAGCAGCCCGAGACAGGCGGGCAGGGATACGCAGTATTTT
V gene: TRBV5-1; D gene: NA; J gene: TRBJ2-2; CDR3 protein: CASSRTGWDTGELFF; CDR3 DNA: TGCGCCAGCAGCCGTACAGGGTGGGACACCGGGGAGCTGTTTTTT
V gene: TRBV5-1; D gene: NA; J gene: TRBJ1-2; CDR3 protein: CASSSTGTDGYTF; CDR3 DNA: TGCGCCAGCAGCTCTACAGGTACGGATGGCTACACCTTC
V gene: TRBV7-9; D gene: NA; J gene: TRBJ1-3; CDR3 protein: CASSPAQGSSGNTIYF; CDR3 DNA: TGTGCCAGCAGCCCAGCTCAGGGGAGTTCTGGAAACACCATATATTTT
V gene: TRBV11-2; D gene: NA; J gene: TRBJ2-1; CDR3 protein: CASSLDRLSNEQFF; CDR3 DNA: TGTGCCAGCAGCTTAGATCGGTTGTCCAATGAGCAGTTCTTC
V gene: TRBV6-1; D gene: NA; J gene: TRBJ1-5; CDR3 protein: CASSDLPGSNINQPQHF; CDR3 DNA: TGTGCCAGCAGTGATCTGCCAGGGTCTAACATTAATCAGCCCCAGCATTTT
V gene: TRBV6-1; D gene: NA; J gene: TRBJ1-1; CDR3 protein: CASLRGNTEAFF; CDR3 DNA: TGTGCCAGCCTCAGGGGAAACACTGAAGCTTTCTTT
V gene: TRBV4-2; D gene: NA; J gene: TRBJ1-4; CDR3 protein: CASSQVLSGNEKLFF; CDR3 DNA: TGTGCCAGCAGCCAAGTACTTTCGGGTAATGAAAAACTGTTTTTT
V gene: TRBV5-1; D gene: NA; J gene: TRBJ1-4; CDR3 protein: CASSLRSFGEKLFF; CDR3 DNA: TGCGCCAGCAGCTTGCGGTCCTTCGGGGAAAAACTGTTTTTT
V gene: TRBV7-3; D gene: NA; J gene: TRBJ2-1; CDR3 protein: CASSLPAGPNEQFF; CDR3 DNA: TGTGCCAGCAGCTTGCCGGCAGGCCCCAATGAGCAGTTCTTC
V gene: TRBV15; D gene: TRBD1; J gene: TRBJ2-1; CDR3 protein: CATSMRDRGNEQFF; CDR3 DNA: TGTGCCACCAGCATGCGGGACAGGGGCAATGAGCAGTTCTTC
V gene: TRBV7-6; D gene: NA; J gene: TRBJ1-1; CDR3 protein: CASSLGGGGMNTEAFF; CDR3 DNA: TGTGCCAGCAGCTTAGGTGGGGGGGGGATGAACACTGAAGCTTTCTTT
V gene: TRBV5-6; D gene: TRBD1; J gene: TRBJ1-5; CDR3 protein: CASSSLDRANQPQHF; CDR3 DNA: TGTGCCAGCAGCTCATTAGACAGGGCCAATCAGCCCCAGCATTTT
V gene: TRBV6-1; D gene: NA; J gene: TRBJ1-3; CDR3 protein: CASSEAFIYF; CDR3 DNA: TGTGCCAGCAGTGAAGCCTTCATATATTTT
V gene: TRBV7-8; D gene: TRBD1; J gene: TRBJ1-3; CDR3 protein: CASSQDPGQGPGNTIYF; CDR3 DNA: TGTGCCAGCAGCCAAGACCCGGGACAGGGCCCTGGAAACACCATATATTTT
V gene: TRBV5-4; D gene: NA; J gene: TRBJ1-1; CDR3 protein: CASSYSLDRNTEAFF; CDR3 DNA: TGTGCCAGCAGCTACAGCCTGGACAGAAACACTGAAGCTTTCTTT
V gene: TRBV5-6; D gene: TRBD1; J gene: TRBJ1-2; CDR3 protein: CASSFFQGASGGYTF; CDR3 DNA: TGTGCCAGCAGCTTCTTCCAGGGGGCCAGTGGTGGCTACACCTTC
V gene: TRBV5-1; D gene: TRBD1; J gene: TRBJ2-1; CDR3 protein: CASSLWTGGSDQFF; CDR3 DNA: TGCGCCAGCAGCCTATGGACAGGGGGTTCGGATCAGTTCTTC
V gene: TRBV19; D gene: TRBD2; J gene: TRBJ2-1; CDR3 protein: CASSSGLAGGYGVNEQFF; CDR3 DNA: TGTGCCAGTAGTTCGGGACTAGCGGGAGGCTACGGGGTCAATGAGCAGTTCTTC
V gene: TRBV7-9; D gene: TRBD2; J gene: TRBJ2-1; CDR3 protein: CASSHEGSGRNEQFF; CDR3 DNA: TGTGCCAGCAGCCACGAGGGTAGCGGGAGAAATGAGCAGTTCTTC
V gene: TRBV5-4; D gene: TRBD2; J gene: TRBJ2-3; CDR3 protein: CASSLASGSTDTQYF; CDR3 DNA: TGTGCCAGCAGCTTGGCTAGCGGCAGCACAGATACGCAGTATTTT
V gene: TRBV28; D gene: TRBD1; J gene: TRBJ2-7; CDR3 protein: CASRSGQGYEQYF; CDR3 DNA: TGTGCCAGCAGATCGGGACAGGGTTACGAGCAGTACTTC
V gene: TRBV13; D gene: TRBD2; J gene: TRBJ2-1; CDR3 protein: CASSPGTSGTHYNEQFF; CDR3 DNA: TGTGCCAGCAGCCCCGGGACTAGCGGGACACATTACAATGAGCAGTTCTTC
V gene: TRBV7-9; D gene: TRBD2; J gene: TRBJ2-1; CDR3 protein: CASSLALTSGNDNEQFF; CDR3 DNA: TGTGCCAGCAGCTTAGCTTTAACTAGCGGGAATGACAATGAGCAGTTCTTC
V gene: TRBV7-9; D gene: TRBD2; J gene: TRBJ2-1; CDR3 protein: CASSRPLAGSRNTYNEQFF; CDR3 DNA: TGTGCCAGCAGCCGCCCACTAGCGGGAAGTCGAAACACCTACAATGAGCAGTTCTTC
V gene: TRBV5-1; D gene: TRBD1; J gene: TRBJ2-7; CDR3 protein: CASSLGVTGAYEQYF; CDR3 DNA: TGCGCCAGCAGCTTGGGGGTGACAGGGGCCTACGAGCAGTACTTC
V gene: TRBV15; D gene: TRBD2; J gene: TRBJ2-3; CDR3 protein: CATSRATSGEGTDTQYF; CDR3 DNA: TGTGCCACCAGCAGAGCTACTAGCGGAGAGGGAACAGATACGCAGTATTTT
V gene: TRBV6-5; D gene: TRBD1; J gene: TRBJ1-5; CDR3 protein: CASRVGTAYNQPQHF; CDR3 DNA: TGTGCCAGCAGGGTCGGGACAGCCTACAATCAGCCCCAGCATTTT
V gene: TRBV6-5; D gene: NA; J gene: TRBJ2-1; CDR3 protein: CASSLQGPYNEQFF; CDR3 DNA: TGTGCCAGCAGTCTACAGGGACCATACAATGAGCAGTTCTTC
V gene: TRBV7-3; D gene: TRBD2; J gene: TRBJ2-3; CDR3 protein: CASSYGTSGSTDTQYF; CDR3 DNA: TGTGCCAGCAGCTACGGGACTAGCGGAAGCACAGATACGCAGTATTTT
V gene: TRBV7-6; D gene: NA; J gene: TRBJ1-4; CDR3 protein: CASSFDGTGVLFF; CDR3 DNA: TGTGCCAGCAGCTTCGACGGCACGGGAGTGCTGTTTTTT
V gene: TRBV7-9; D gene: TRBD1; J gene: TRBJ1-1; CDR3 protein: CASSDHNIQGARTEAFF; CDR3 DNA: TGTGCCAGCAGCGATCACAATATACAGGGGGCGAGGACTGAAGCTTTCTTT
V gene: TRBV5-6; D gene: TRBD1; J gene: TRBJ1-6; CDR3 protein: CASSLGQGSSPLHF; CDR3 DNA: TGTGCCAGCAGCTTGGGACAGGGAAGTTCACCCCTCCACTTT
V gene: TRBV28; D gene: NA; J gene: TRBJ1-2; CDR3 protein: CASSSFPGSRQNGYTF; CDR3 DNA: TGTGCCAGCAGTTCATTCCCCGGGTCCAGACAGAATGGCTACACCTTC